This T cell receptor beta chain was captured in a study of metastatic and nonmetastatic thyroid tumors. TCRdb re-called clones via MiXCR from the PCR reads. The repertoire holds fewer than 45,000 clones, with around 21% as singletons. This CDR3 region has 13 residues. From germline, CDR1 is MNHNS and CDR2 SASEGT. V lost 1 base and J 5 bases, leaving 6 bases between the germline ends. Patients were all untreated before their thyroid surgery. This clone was detected many times. The chain uses TRBV6-1 and TRBJ1-5; D gene ambiguous. The source of this sequence is a female donor with papillary thyroid cancer or a benign thyroid nodule (not recorded which). Some clones in this sample may be carry-over from other donors' samples. The sequenced sample consisted of blood. The DNA of the CDR3 is TGTGCCAGCAGTGAAGAGGCGTATCAGCCCCAGCATTTT. Translating gives CASSEEAYQPQHF.